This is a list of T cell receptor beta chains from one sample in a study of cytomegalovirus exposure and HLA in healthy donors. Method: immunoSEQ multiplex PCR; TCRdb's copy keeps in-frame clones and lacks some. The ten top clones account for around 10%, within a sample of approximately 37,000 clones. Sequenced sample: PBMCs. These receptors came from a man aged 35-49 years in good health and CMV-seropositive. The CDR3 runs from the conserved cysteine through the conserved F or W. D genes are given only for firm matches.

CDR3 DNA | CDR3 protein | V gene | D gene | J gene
TGTGCCAGCAGCCAGGGACTAGCGGGGGCAGGCTACGAGCAGTACTTC | CASSQGLAGAGYEQYF | TRBV9 | TRBD2 | TRBJ2-7
TGTGCCAGCAGTTTAAGTGTAGCGGGAGGGTACAATGAGCAGTTCTTC | CASSLSVAGGYNEQFF | TRBV2 | TRBD2 | TRBJ2-1
TGTGCCAGCAGCTTAGGGGCAGGCGGGAATGAGCAGTTCTTC | CASSLGAGGNEQFF | TRBV11-1 | - | TRBJ2-1
TGTGCCAGCAGCTCACTAGCGGGAGGTCACGGGGAGCTGTTTTTT | CASSSLAGGHGELFF | TRBV5-4 | TRBD2 | TRBJ2-2
TGCAGCGTTGAAGCCGCGGAGGCGGTCCGCGAGCAGTACTTC | CSVEAAEAVREQYF | TRBV29-1 | - | TRBJ2-7
TGCGCCAGCAGCTTGCCCTCTGCTAGCGGTCTCAATGAGCAGTTCTTC | CASSLPSASGLNEQFF | TRBV5-1 | TRBD2 | TRBJ2-1
TGTGCCAGCAGCCTACAGGGTAGCTATGGCTACACCTTC | CASSLQGSYGYTF | TRBV21-1 | - | TRBJ1-2
TGTGCCAGCAGTATTAGTTGGGAGACCCAGTACTTC | CASSISWETQYF | TRBV2 | - | TRBJ2-5
TGTGCCAGCAGCGGGCGGGACAGAGGAAACACCATATATTTT | CASSGRDRGNTIYF | TRBV9 | TRBD1 | TRBJ1-3
TGCGCCAGCAGACCGGGACAGAACACTGAAGCTTTCTTT | CASRPGQNTEAFF | TRBV5-1 | - | TRBJ1-1
TGCGCCAGCAGCCAAGCGACAGGGTATGGCTATGGCTACACCTTC | CASSQATGYGYGYTF | TRBV4-3 | TRBD1 | TRBJ1-2
TGCGCCAGCAGCTTGGGGCCGGGGAACCCCTACAATGAGCAGTTCTTC | CASSLGPGNPYNEQFF | TRBV5-1 | - | TRBJ2-1
TGTGCCAGCAGCAGGGGGTTGCCTCAGAACACTGAAGCTTTCTTT | CASSRGLPQNTEAFF | TRBV11-2 | - | TRBJ1-1
TGTGCCAGTAATGGAGGGAGGAGGGAGCCCTACACCTTC | CASNGGRREPYTF | TRBV19 | - | TRBJ1-2
TGTGCCAGCAGTTTATCCGGGACAGCTTTCGAGCAGTACTTC | CASSLSGTAFEQYF | TRBV28 | TRBD1 | TRBJ2-7
TGTGCCAGCAGCCCGGCGGGGGGATTTAATGAAAAACTGTTTTTT | CASSPAGGFNEKLFF | TRBV28 | - | TRBJ1-4
TGCGCCAGCAGCTCGCAGGGGGAAGTTGCTGAAGCTTTCTTT | CASSSQGEVAEAFF | TRBV5-1 | TRBD1 | TRBJ1-1
TGTGCTAGTGGTCCCCCTAGCGGGAGGGCCCACGAGCAGTACTTC | CASGPPSGRAHEQYF | TRBV12-5 | TRBD2 | TRBJ2-7
TGTGCCAGTAGTATCCAGGACTTGGGGGGACCAGATACGCAGTATTTT | CASSIQDLGGPDTQYF | TRBV19 | - | TRBJ2-3
TGTGCCAGCAGTTACGCAGGGGATGATTTCTTT | CASSYAGDDFF | TRBV6-5 | - | TRBJ1-1
TGTGCCAGCACCCTCCCTCATCAGTTCCACGAGCAGTACTTC | CASTLPHQFHEQYF | TRBV2 | - | TRBJ2-7
TGTGCCAGTAGCCCCGATGCGGGAAGGCGCACTGAAGCTTTCTTT | CASSPDAGRRTEAFF | TRBV19 | - | TRBJ1-1
TGTGCCTGGAGTTCACAAGGGCAGGGCCCTGAAGCTTTCTTT | CAWSSQGQGPEAFF | TRBV30 | - | TRBJ1-1
TGCGCCAGCAGCCAAGAAGGAGTTCAGCCCCAGCATTTT | CASSQEGVQPQHF | TRBV4-1 | - | TRBJ1-5
TGTGCCTGGAACGGGAACTCTGGAAACACCATATATTTT | CAWNGNSGNTIYF | TRBV30 | - | TRBJ1-3
TGTGCCAGCAGTAAAGCCAGGGTTATTCACGGAGGGGCCCAGCATTTT | CASSKARVIHGGAQHF | TRBV2 | - | TRBJ1-5
TGTGCCAGCAGTGGCAACGCCTACGAGCAGTACTTC | CASSGNAYEQYF | TRBV6-5 | - | TRBJ2-7
TGTGCCAGCAGGTCAGGGGCTAGCGGATACCACAATGAGCAGTTCTTC | CASRSGASGYHNEQFF | TRBV28 | - | TRBJ2-1
TGTGCCAGCAGCACCGGGGGACAGGGGGCGTTTGGAAACACCATATATTTT | CASSTGGQGAFGNTIYF | TRBV28 | TRBD1 | TRBJ1-3
TGTGCCAGCTCACCACCGTCCAATAATGAGCAGTTCTTC | CASSPPSNNEQFF | TRBV18 | - | TRBJ2-1
TGTGCCAGCAACCGACAGCCTTCCGACGAGCAGTACTTC | CASNRQPSDEQYF | TRBV5-5 | - | TRBJ2-7
TGCGCCAGCAGCTTGGTGGGGGCGGCCTATGGCTACACCTTC | CASSLVGAAYGYTF | TRBV5-1 | - | TRBJ1-2
TGTGCCAGCAGGGGACAGGGTAGTTCACCCCTCCACTTT | CASRGQGSSPLHF | TRBV2 | TRBD1 | TRBJ1-6
TGTGCCAGCTCACCGCTACAGGGTGATTGGGCTGAAGCTTTCTTT | CASSPLQGDWAEAFF | TRBV18 | - | TRBJ1-1
TGTGCCAGCAGCCTTGGGCAGGGTGGCCAGCCCCAGCATTTT | CASSLGQGGQPQHF | TRBV5-6 | - | TRBJ1-5
TGTGCCAGCAGCCGACTAGCGGGGACCTACGAGCAGTACTTC | CASSRLAGTYEQYF | TRBV7-9 | TRBD2 | TRBJ2-7
TGTGCCAGCGGCTTAGCAATGGGGGCGCGACGGTACTTC | CASGLAMGARRYF | TRBV11-3 | - | TRBJ2-7